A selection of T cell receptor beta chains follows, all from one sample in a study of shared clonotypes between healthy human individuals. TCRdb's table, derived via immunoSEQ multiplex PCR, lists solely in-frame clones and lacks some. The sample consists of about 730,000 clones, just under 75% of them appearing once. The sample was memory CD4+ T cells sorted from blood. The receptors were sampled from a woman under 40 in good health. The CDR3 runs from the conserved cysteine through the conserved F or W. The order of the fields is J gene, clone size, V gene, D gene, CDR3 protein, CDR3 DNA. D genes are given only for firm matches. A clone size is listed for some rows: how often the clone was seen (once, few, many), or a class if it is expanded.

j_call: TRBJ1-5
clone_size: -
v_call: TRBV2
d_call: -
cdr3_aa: CASSLDLSGQHF
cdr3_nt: TGTGCCAGCAGTTTGGACCTATCCGGCCAGCATTTT

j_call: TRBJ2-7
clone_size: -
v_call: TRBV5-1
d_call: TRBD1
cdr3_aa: CASSGGQGYEQYF
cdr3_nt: TGCGCCAGCAGCGGGGGACAGGGGTACGAGCAGTACTTC

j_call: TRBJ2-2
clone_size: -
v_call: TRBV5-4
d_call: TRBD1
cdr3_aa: CASSRAGTGAPGELFF
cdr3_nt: TGTGCCAGCAGCCGTGCCGGGACAGGGGCTCCCGGGGAGCTGTTTTTT

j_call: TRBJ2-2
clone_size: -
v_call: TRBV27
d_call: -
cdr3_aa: CASSLRAGTNTGELFF
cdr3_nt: TGTGCCAGCAGTTTGCGTGCCGGAACGAACACCGGGGAGCTGTTTTTT

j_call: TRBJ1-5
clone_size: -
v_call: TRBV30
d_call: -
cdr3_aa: CAWSGDSVAQPQHF
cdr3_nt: TGTGCCTGGAGTGGAGACAGCGTAGCCCAGCCCCAGCATTTT

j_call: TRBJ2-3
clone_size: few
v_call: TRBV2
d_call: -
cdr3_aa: CASANQGLGTDTQYF
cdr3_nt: TGTGCCAGCGCCAACCAGGGATTAGGCACAGATACGCAGTATTTT

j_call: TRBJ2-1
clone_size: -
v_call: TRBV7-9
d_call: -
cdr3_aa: CASSLEGWRQFF
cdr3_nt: TGTGCCAGCAGCTTAGAAGGTTGGCGGCAGTTCTTC

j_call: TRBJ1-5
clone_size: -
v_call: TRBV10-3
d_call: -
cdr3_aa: CATAEEGNQPQHF
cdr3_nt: TGTGCCACCGCTGAAGAGGGCAATCAGCCCCAGCATTTT

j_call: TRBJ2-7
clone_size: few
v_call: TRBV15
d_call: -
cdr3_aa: CATSRPGEWVEQYF
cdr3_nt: TGTGCCACCAGCAGGCCGGGGGAGTGGGTCGAGCAGTACTTC

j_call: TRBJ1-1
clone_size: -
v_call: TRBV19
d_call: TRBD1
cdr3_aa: CASRDRQGNTEAFF
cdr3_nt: TGTGCCAGCAGAGACAGACAGGGGAACACTGAAGCTTTCTTT

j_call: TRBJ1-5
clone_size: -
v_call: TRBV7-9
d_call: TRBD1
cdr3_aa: CASSPGQGNQPQHF
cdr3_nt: TGTGCCAGCAGCCCTGGACAGGGTAATCAGCCCCAGCATTTT

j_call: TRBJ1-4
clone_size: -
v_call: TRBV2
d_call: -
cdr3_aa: CASSGDGFNEKLFF
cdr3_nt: TGTGCCAGCAGTGGTGACGGATTTAATGAAAAACTGTTTTTT

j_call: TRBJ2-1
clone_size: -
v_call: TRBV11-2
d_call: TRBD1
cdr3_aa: CASSRTGGTYNEQFF
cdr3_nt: TGTGCCAGCAGCCGGACAGGGGGCACCTACAATGAGCAGTTCTTC

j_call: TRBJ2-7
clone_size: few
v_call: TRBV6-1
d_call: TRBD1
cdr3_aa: CASIVRQGDEQYF
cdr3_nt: TGTGCCAGCATCGTGAGACAGGGGGACGAGCAGTACTTC

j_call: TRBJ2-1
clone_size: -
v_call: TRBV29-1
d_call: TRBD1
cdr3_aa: CSVGQYRDRSYNEQFF
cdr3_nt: TGCAGCGTTGGCCAGTATAGGGACAGATCCTACAATGAGCAGTTCTTC

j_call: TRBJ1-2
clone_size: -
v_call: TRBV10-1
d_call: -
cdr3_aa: CASGVGNYGYTF
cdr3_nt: TGCGCCAGCGGAGTAGGAAACTATGGCTACACCTTC

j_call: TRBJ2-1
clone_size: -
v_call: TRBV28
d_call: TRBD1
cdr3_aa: CASSLTGRIKEQFF
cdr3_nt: TGTGCCAGCAGTTTGACAGGGCGGATTAAAGAGCAGTTCTTC

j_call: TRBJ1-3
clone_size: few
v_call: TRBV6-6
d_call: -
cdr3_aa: CASSDRRSGNTIYF
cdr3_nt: TGTGCCAGCAGCGACCGTCGCTCTGGAAACACCATATATTTT

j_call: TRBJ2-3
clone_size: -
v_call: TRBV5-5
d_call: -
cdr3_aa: CASSTESTDTQYF
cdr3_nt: TGTGCCAGCAGCACGGAAAGCACAGATACGCAGTATTTT

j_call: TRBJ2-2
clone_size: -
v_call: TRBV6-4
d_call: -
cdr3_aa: CASSENPRVTGELFF
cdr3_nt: TGTGCCAGCAGTGAGAACCCCAGGGTCACCGGGGAGCTGTTTTTT

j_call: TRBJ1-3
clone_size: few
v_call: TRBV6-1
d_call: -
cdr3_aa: CASSERLDSGNTIYF
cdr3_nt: TGTGCCAGCAGTGAAAGGCTGGACTCTGGAAACACCATATATTTT

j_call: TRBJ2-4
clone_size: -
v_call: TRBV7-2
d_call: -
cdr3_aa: CASSLGLGGQYF
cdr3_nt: TGTGCCAGCAGCTTAGGATTAGGCGGTCAGTACTTC

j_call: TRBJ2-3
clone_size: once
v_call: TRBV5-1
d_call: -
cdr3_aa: CASSLVLGGTDTQYF
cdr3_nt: TGCGCCAGCAGCTTGGTTCTGGGAGGCACAGATACGCAGTATTTT

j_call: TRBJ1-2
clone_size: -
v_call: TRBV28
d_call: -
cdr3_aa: CASSVYYGYTF
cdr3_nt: TGTGCCAGCAGTGTTTACTATGGCTACACCTTC

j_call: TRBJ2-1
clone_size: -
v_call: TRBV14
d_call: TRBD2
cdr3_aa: CASSPSTSGRVNEQFF
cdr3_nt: TGTGCCAGCAGCCCCTCTACTAGCGGGAGGGTAAATGAGCAGTTCTTC

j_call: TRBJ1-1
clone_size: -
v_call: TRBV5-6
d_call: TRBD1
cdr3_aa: CASSSLGGPNTEAFF
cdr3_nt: TGTGCCAGCAGCTCTTTAGGGGGCCCGAACACTGAAGCTTTCTTT

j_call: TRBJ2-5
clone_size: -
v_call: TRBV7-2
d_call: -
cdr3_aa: CASSRPRTADSETQYF
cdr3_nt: TGTGCCAGCAGCCGACCCCGGACAGCGGATAGTGAGACCCAGTACTTC

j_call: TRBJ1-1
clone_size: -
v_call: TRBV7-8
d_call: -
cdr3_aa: CASSHTGTGAFF
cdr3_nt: TGTGCCAGCAGCCACACAGGGACGGGTGCTTTCTTT

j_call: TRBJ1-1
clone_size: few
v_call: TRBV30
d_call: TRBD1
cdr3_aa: CAWWTGRSHTEAFF
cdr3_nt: TGTGCCTGGTGGACAGGGAGGTCCCACACTGAAGCTTTCTTT

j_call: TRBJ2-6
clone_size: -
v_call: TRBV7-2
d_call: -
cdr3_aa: CASSLEVAGANVLTF
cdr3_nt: TGTGCCAGCAGCTTAGAGGTAGCTGGGGCCAACGTCCTGACTTTC

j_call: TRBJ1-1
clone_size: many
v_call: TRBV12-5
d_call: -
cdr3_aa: CASGLDGREAFF
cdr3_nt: TGTGCTAGTGGTTTGGACGGGCGTGAAGCTTTCTTT

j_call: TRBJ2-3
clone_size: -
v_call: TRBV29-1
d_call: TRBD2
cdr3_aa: CSASYGVAGTDTQYF
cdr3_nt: TGCAGCGCTTCCTATGGGGTAGCGGGGACAGATACGCAGTATTTT

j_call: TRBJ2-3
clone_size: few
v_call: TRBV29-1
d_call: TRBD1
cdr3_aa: CSVRGRFADTQYF
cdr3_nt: TGCAGCGTCAGGGGGCGCTTCGCAGATACGCAGTATTTT

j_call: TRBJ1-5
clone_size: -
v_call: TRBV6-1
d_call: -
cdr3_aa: CASSVYRESLYSNQPQHF
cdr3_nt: TGTGCCAGCAGTGTTTACCGGGAGAGCCTTTATAGCAATCAGCCCCAGCATTTT

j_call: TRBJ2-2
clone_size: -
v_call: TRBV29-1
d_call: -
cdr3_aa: CSVEGLLNTGELFF
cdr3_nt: TGCAGCGTTGAAGGCCTCTTGAACACCGGGGAGCTGTTTTTT

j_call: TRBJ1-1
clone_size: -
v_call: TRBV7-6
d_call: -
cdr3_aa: CASSSGLNTEAFF
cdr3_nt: TGTGCCAGCAGCTCAGGACTGAACACTGAAGCTTTCTTT

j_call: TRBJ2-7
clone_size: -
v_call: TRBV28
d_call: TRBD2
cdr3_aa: CASQRESTYEQYF
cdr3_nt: TGTGCCAGCCAGCGGGAGTCGACCTACGAGCAGTACTTC

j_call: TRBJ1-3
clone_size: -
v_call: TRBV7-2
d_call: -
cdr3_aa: CASSLLGRSNTIYF
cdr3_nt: TGTGCCAGCAGCCTGCTGGGACGGTCAAACACCATATATTTT

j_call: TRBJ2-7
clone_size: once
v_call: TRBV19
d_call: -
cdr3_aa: CASSFDGTYEQYF
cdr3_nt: TGTGCCAGTAGCTTTGACGGTACCTACGAGCAGTACTTC

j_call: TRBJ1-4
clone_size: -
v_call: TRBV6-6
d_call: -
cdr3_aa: CASSPGKTNEKLFF
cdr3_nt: TGTGCCAGCAGTCCAGGGAAAACTAATGAAAAACTGTTTTTT

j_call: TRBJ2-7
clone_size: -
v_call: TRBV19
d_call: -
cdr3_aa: CASSIKRGSEQYF
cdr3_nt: TGTGCCAGTAGTATAAAACGGGGGAGCGAGCAGTACTTC

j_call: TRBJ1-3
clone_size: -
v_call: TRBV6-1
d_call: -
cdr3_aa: CASSDRQANSGNTIYF
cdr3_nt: TGTGCCAGCAGTGACAGACAGGCCAACTCTGGAAACACCATATATTTT

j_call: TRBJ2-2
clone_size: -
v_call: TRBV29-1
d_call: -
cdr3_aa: CSVEDHTGELFF
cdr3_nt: TGCAGCGTTGAAGATCACACCGGGGAGCTGTTTTTT

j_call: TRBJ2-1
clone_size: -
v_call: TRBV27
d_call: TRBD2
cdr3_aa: CASSLSLAGAEQFF
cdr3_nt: TGTGCCAGCAGTTTGTCGCTAGCGGGAGCTGAGCAGTTCTTC

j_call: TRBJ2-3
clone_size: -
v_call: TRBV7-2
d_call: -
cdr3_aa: CASSPGTRIRTDTQYF
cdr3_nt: TGTGCCAGCAGCCCGGGGACCCGGATCAGAACAGATACGCAGTATTTT

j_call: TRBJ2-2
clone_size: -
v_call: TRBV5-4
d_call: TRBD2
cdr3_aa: CASSKSVGRAATGELFF
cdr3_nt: TGTGCCAGCAGCAAGTCCGTCGGGAGGGCGGCCACCGGGGAGCTGTTTTTT

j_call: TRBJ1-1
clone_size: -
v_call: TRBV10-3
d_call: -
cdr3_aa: CAISELQPGRDTEAFF
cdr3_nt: TGTGCCATCAGTGAGTTGCAACCAGGACGGGACACTGAAGCTTTCTTT